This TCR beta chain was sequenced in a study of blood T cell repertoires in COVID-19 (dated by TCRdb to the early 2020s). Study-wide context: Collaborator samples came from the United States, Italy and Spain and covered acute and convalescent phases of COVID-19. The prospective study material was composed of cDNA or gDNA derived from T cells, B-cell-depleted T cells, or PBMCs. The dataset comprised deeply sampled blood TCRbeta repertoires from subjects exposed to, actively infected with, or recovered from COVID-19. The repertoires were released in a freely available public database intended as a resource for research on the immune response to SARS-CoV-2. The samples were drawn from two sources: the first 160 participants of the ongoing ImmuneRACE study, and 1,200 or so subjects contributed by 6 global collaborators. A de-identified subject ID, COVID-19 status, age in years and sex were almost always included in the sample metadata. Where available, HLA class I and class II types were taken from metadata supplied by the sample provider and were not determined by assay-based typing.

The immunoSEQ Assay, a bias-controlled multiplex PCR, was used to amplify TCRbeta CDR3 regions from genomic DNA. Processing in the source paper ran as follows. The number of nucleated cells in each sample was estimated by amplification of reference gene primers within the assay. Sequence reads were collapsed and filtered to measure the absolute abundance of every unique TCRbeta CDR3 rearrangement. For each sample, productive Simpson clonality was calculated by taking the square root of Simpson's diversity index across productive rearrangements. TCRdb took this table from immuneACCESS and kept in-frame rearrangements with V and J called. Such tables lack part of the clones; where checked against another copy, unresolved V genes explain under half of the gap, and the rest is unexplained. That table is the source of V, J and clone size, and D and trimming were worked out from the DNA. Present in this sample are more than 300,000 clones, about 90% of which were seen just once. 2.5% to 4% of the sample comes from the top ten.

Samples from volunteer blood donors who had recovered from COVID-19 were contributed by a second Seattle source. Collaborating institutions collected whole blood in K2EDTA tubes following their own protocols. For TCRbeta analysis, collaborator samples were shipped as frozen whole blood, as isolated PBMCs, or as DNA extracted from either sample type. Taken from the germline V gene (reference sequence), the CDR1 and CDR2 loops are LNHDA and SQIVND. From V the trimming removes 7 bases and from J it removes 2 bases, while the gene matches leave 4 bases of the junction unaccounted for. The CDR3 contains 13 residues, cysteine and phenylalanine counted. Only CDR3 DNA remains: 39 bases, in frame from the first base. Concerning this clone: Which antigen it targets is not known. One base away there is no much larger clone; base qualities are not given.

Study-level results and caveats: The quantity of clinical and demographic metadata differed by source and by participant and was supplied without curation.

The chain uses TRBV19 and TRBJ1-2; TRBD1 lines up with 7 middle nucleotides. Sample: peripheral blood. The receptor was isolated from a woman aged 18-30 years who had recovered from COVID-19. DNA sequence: TGTGCCAGTATCGCGACAGGGAACTATGGCTACACCTTC. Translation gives CASIATGNYGYTF.